These T cell receptor beta chains were read from a single sample in a study of cytomegalovirus exposure and HLA in healthy donors. The repertoire was sequenced with immunoSEQ multiplex PCR; TCRdb's copy has only in-frame clones and lacks some. The sample contains approximately 70,000 clones, roughly 74% of which appear only once. Sequencing used PBMCs. The source of these receptors is a human donor in good health. Both conserved end residues are part of each CDR3. A D gene is named only where the DNA matches it firmly. Clone size is shown for a subset of rows, as once, few, many or a class of expanded clone.

size | J | D | V | DNA | CDR3
NA | TRBJ2-7 | TRBD1 | TRBV11-3 | TGTGCCAGCAGCTTACCGGGACAGGTCTACGAGCAGTACTTC | CASSLPGQVYEQYF
few | TRBJ2-7 | NA | TRBV5-6 | TGTGCCAGCAGCTTGTATTTTACCTACGAGCAGTACTTC | CASSLYFTYEQYF
NA | TRBJ1-6 | NA | TRBV6-1 | TGTGCCAGCAGGAGAACAGGGACCAATTCACCCCTCCACTTT | CASRRTGTNSPLHF
NA | TRBJ2-3 | TRBD1 | TRBV5-1 | TGCGCCAGCAGCTTGGCACTGGGACAGAGTTCAGATACGCAGTATTTT | CASSLALGQSSDTQYF
few | TRBJ2-5 | TRBD1 | TRBV12-5 | TGTGCTAGTGGCCTCGGACAGGGAGAGACCCAGTACTTC | CASGLGQGETQYF
NA | TRBJ2-1 | NA | TRBV6-1 | TGTGCCAGCAGTGAGCCGTCCCTTCCCAGCTCCTACAATGAGCAGTTCTTC | CASSEPSLPSSYNEQFF
NA | TRBJ2-7 | TRBD2 | TRBV7-9 | TGTGCCAGCAGCCCTGGGACTAGCGGACTCATTTACGAGCAGTACTTC | CASSPGTSGLIYEQYF
NA | TRBJ2-1 | TRBD1 | TRBV6-1 | TGTGCCAGCATGATTTGGGGAGACAGGGGGAATGAGCAGTTCTTC | CASMIWGDRGNEQFF
once | TRBJ1-1 | TRBD1 | TRBV4-1 | TGCGCCAGCAGCCTCCGGGACAGAAACACTGAAGCTTTCTTT | CASSLRDRNTEAFF
NA | TRBJ1-1 | NA | TRBV18 | TGTGCCAGCTCACTTCGGAACACTGAAGCTTTCTTT | CASSLRNTEAFF
once | TRBJ2-5 | TRBD1 | TRBV18 | TGTGCCAGCTCACCACCGTGGACAGGGGGGAAAGAGACCCAGTACTTC | CASSPPWTGGKETQYF
NA | TRBJ2-3 | TRBD2 | TRBV6-1 | TGTGCCAGCAGTCAAGGACTAGTTCCCGACACAGATACGCAGTATTTT | CASSQGLVPDTDTQYF
NA | TRBJ1-1 | NA | TRBV6-5 | TGTGCCAGCAGCCTGACACGGATGAACACTGAAGCTTTCTTT | CASSLTRMNTEAFF
NA | TRBJ1-5 | NA | TRBV7-2 | TGTGCCAGCAGCTTACAGGGGCGCGATCAGCCCCAGCATTTT | CASSLQGRDQPQHF
NA | TRBJ1-5 | NA | TRBV7-2 | TGTGCCAGCAGCTTGGCCCCCAATCAGCCCCAGCATTTT | CASSLAPNQPQHF
NA | TRBJ2-7 | NA | TRBV6-5 | TGTGCCAGCAGTCGCTTTAAACAGGGCGACGAGCAGTACTTC | CASSRFKQGDEQYF
once | TRBJ2-5 | TRBD2 | TRBV9 | TGTGCCAGCAGCTATGGGACTAGCTTGGAGACCCAGTACTTC | CASSYGTSLETQYF
NA | TRBJ2-7 | TRBD1 | TRBV11-2 | TGTGCCAGCAGCTCGGACAGGGCCTACGAGCAGTACTTC | CASSSDRAYEQYF
NA | TRBJ2-7 | NA | TRBV27 | TGTGCCAGCAGTCATCTAGACGTCCCCTACGAGCAGTACTTC | CASSHLDVPYEQYF
NA | TRBJ1-1 | TRBD1 | TRBV6-1 | TGTGCCAGCAGCGAACTACAGGGGTGGGTCGCTGAAGCTTTCTTT | CASSELQGWVAEAFF
once | TRBJ2-7 | NA | TRBV7-9 | TGTGCCAGCAGCCACTGGACAGATACCTACGAGCAGTACTTC | CASSHWTDTYEQYF
NA | TRBJ1-2 | NA | TRBV6-1 | TGTGCCAGCAGTGCCTCCCTGCAGGGGCGATATGGCTACACCTTC | CASSASLQGRYGYTF
NA | TRBJ2-1 | NA | TRBV9 | TGTGCCAGCAGCGTAGGGCGGGAGCAGTTCTTC | CASSVGREQFF
NA | TRBJ1-2 | NA | TRBV25-1 | TGTGCCAGCAGTGCCTCTGACAGGTTCTATGGCTACACCTTC | CASSASDRFYGYTF
NA | TRBJ2-1 | NA | TRBV7-3 | TGTGCCAGCAGCTTAGGACAGTACAATGAGCAGTTCTTC | CASSLGQYNEQFF
NA | TRBJ2-4 | NA | TRBV14 | TGTGCCAGCAGCCAAGGTGTAGGCATCGGGGGCAAAAACATTCAGTACTTC | CASSQGVGIGGKNIQYF
NA | TRBJ2-3 | TRBD1 | TRBV6-6 | TGTGCCAGCACCCAAAGACAGGGAGTTGTAGATACGCAGTATTTT | CASTQRQGVVDTQYF
NA | TRBJ1-1 | NA | TRBV5-1 | TGCGCCAGCAGCTCGTTCGGAGGACCCAACACTGAAGCTTTCTTT | CASSSFGGPNTEAFF
NA | TRBJ2-5 | TRBD2 | TRBV18 | TGTGCCAGCTCACCTTTGGGTAGCGGGGGAGCGGAGACCCAGTACTTC | CASSPLGSGGAETQYF
NA | TRBJ2-1 | TRBD2 | TRBV6-6 | TGTGCCAGCAGTTCGCCGGCTAGCGGGAGAAAAAATGAGCAGTTCTTC | CASSSPASGRKNEQFF
NA | TRBJ2-2 | TRBD2 | TRBV6-5 | TGTGCCAGCGTCGGGACTAGATCTCACACCGGGGAGCTGTTTTTT | CASVGTRSHTGELFF
NA | TRBJ1-3 | NA | TRBV5-6 | TGTGCCAGCAGCTTGGACCCTATCTCTGGAAACACCATATATTTT | CASSLDPISGNTIYF
NA | TRBJ2-5 | TRBD1 | TRBV15 | TGTGCCACCAGCCCCGGGACAGGGGGAGAGACCCAGTACTTC | CATSPGTGGETQYF
NA | TRBJ2-3 | NA | TRBV28 | TGTGCCAGCAAGGGATGGGGGGTCTACACAGATACGCAGTATTTT | CASKGWGVYTDTQYF
NA | TRBJ1-4 | NA | TRBV28 | TGTGCCAGCACCGCGAAAGAAAAACTGTTTTTT | CASTAKEKLFF
NA | TRBJ1-5 | NA | TRBV30 | TGTGCCTGGAGTCCGCGCGGGCGGTACGATCAGCCCCAGCATTTT | CAWSPRGRYDQPQHF
NA | TRBJ2-3 | NA | TRBV7-3 | TGTGCCAGCAGCTTAGTGGGGAGCTCCAGCACAGATACGCAGTATTTT | CASSLVGSSSTDTQYF
NA | TRBJ2-3 | NA | TRBV7-9 | TGTGCCAGCAGCTTAAAGAAGGGGAACCCTAGCACAGATACGCAGTATTTT | CASSLKKGNPSTDTQYF
NA | TRBJ2-4 | TRBD1 | TRBV7-6 | TGTGCCAGCTCCTTAGACAGGGGTGACATTCAGTACTTC | CASSLDRGDIQYF
NA | TRBJ2-1 | TRBD2 | TRBV5-4 | TGTGCCAGCAGCAGGACTAGCGGGTCCTACAATGAGCAGTTCTTC | CASSRTSGSYNEQFF
NA | TRBJ1-5 | TRBD1 | TRBV10-3 | TGTGCCACCGGACAGGGGGCAGGGGACAATCAGCCCCAGCATTTT | CATGQGAGDNQPQHF
NA | TRBJ1-5 | TRBD1 | TRBV18 | TGTGCCAGTTCAAAGACAGGGGGCGAGGGCAATCAGCCCCAGCATTTT | CASSKTGGEGNQPQHF
few | TRBJ2-7 | TRBD1 | TRBV7-6 | TGTGCCAGCAGCACCCGGACAGGGGACGAGCAGTACTTC | CASSTRTGDEQYF
NA | TRBJ2-2 | NA | TRBV6-1 | TGTGCCAGCAGTGCCCCAGGAGGGAGCTCTGTCGGGGAGCTGTTTTTT | CASSAPGGSSVGELFF
NA | TRBJ2-3 | TRBD1 | TRBV28 | TGTGCCAGCAGTTTGACAGGGGCAGATACGCAGTATTTT | CASSLTGADTQYF
NA | TRBJ2-3 | NA | TRBV7-8 | TGTGCCAGCAGCTTAGGTCGCAGGTTGGGTTGGGCAGATACGCAGTATTTT | CASSLGRRLGWADTQYF
NA | TRBJ2-2 | NA | TRBV9 | TGTGCCAGCAGCGTAGGGCAGGGAGGTACCGGGGAGCTGTTTTTT | CASSVGQGGTGELFF